The rows below give T cell receptor beta chains drawn from one sample of a study of regulatory T cells in long-lasting Graves disease. MiXCR, applied by TCRdb to the multiplex PCR reads, yields one record per CDR3 protein. The repertoire holds 450,000 to 500,000 distinct CDR3 sequences, with around 15% as singletons. The same data also contributed to another study, on T cells in Graves' hyperthyroidism and ophthalmopathy.

The material was peripheral blood mononuclear cells (PBMCs), obtained at new diagnosis, from a patient treated with antithyroid drugs. These receptors all stem from a man aged 35 to 55 with Graves disease. Each CDR3 is given with its conserved first and last residue. A D gene is named only where the DNA matches it firmly. Not all rows give a size; the values are once, few, many and, for expanded clones, a class.

>many|TRBJ2-2|TRBD2|TRBV2
TGTGCCAGCAGGGGACTATCGCTGAACACCGGGGAGCTGTTTTTT
CASRGLSLNTGELFF
>many|TRBJ2-3|-|TRBV11-3
TGTGCCAGCGCTTTGAAGCAAGATACGCAGTATTTT
CASALKQDTQYF
>-|TRBJ2-7|-|TRBV6-1
TGTGCCAGCAGGCAAACCGGGACGTTAACCTACGAGCAGTACTTC
CASRQTGTLTYEQYF
>-|TRBJ2-2|TRBD2|TRBV6-1
TGTGCCAGCAGTGAATTTAGCGGGAGTTTCACCGGGGAGCTGTTTTTT
CASSEFSGSFTGELFF
>many|TRBJ2-2|TRBD2|TRBV11-2
TGTGCCAGCAGCGGGGGGACTAGAGACACCGGGGAGCTGTTTTTT
CASSGGTRDTGELFF
>few|TRBJ2-3|-|TRBV30
TGTGCCTGGAGTGTACAGCAGGCAGATACGCAGTATTTT
CAWSVQQADTQYF
>-|TRBJ2-3|-|TRBV9
TGTGCCAGCAGCGTAGCAACAGGGGATACGCAGTATTTT
CASSVATGDTQYF
>many|TRBJ2-7|TRBD2|TRBV2
TGTGCCAGCAGTGGGGGACTAGCGGCCTACGAGCAGTACTTC
CASSGGLAAYEQYF
>-|TRBJ2-2|TRBD2|TRBV11-3
TGTGCCAGCCGCACAACAGCGGGAGGGTTCGGGGAGCTGTTTTTT
CASRTTAGGFGELFF
>few|TRBJ2-7|-|TRBV3-1
TGTGCCAGCAGCCAAGAAGGGGGAAACAAGGACGAGCAGTACTTC
CASSQEGGNKDEQYF
>-|TRBJ2-7|TRBD1|TRBV5-1
TGCGCCAGCAGCGGTGGACAGGGGTTCACCTACGAGCAGTACTTC
CASSGGQGFTYEQYF
>many|TRBJ2-1|-|TRBV20-1
TGCAGTGTCCGAGGTAGCCGCAACAATGAGCAGTTCTTC
CSVRGSRNNEQFF
>few|TRBJ2-5|-|TRBV24-1
TGTGCCACCAGTGACCCGGGGACGGCGCAAGAGACCCAGTACTTC
CATSDPGTAQETQYF
>many|TRBJ2-5|TRBD2|TRBV20-1
TGCAGTGCTTCCCCCGCCGGGAGGCAAGAGACCCAGTACTTC
CSASPAGRQETQYF
>many|TRBJ2-1|TRBD2|TRBV5-1
TGCGCCAGCAGCCACGGGAGGGCTTCTCTCAATGAGCAGTTCTTC
CASSHGRASLNEQFF
>many|TRBJ2-7|-|TRBV12-3/TRBV12-4
TGTGCCAGCAGTTTATATGACGGGTCCTACGAGCAGTACTTC
CASSLYDGSYEQYF
>-|TRBJ1-2|TRBD1|TRBV16
TGTGCCAGCAGCCCCGTCCTTGAAGGGGGCGGTGGCTACACCTTC
CASSPVLEGGGGYTF
>many|TRBJ2-3|-|TRBV20-1
TGCAGTGCCACGGGACAGGGAAGGTCTAGCGGGAGTACAGATACGCAGTATTTT
CSATGQGRSSGSTDTQYF
>-|TRBJ2-2|-|TRBV3-1
TGTGCCAGCAGACACACAGGGCCCGGGGAGCTGTTTTTT
CASRHTGPGELFF
>-|TRBJ2-1|-|TRBV18
TGTGCCAGCTCACCATCGGAGACCCAAATTCATCCCCTCTACAATGAGCAGTTCTTC
CASSPSETQIHPLYNEQFF
>many|TRBJ2-7|TRBD2|TRBV10-3
TGTGCCATCAGTGATACACTAGCGGGAGCGTACGAGCAGTACTTC
CAISDTLAGAYEQYF
>-|TRBJ1-2|-|TRBV4-1
TGCGCCAGCAGCCAGACAACCGGGGGGGATTATGGCTACACCTTC
CASSQTTGGDYGYTF
>many|TRBJ2-1|-|TRBV20-1
TGCAGTGCTAGCGTGGGGGGGCTCCCTCACAATGAGCAGTTCTTC
CSASVGGLPHNEQFF
>many|TRBJ2-7|TRBD2|TRBV20-1
TGCAGTGCTAGATCTGAACGGGCTCTGGCCACTAGCGGGGGGGGGAGCTCCTACGAGCAGTACTTC
CSARSERALATSGGGSSYEQYF
>few|TRBJ1-5|-|TRBV20-1
TGCAGTGCTAGAGGGTCGAGAGGGCCCCAGCCCCAGCATTTT
CSARGSRGPQPQHF
>-|TRBJ1-4|TRBD1|TRBV28
TGTGCCAGCAGACCCGGACAGGGAGTGGTAAAACTGTTTTTT
CASRPGQGVVKLFF
>-|TRBJ1-2|TRBD1|TRBV19
TGTGCCAGTAGTATAGATAAACTGGGACAGGAAAACTATGGCTACACCTTC
CASSIDKLGQENYGYTF
>many|TRBJ2-3|TRBD2|TRBV2
TGTGCCAGCAGTTCTAGCGGGAGGGGGGATACGCAGTATTTT
CASSSSGRGDTQYF
>-|TRBJ2-4|-|TRBV28
TGTGCCAGCAGTTTGGAGGGACGTACCGACCGTGGCAACGCCAAAAACATTCAGTACTTC
CASSLEGRTDRGNAKNIQYF
>many|TRBJ2-3|-|TRBV24-1
TGTGCCACCAGTCAACCCTACAGCTCAGATACGCAGTATTTT
CATSQPYSSDTQYF
>-|TRBJ1-5|TRBD1|TRBV24-1
TGTGCCACGGGGACAGGGGGATTTCAGCCCCAGCATTTT
CATGTGGFQPQHF
>-|TRBJ2-7|TRBD2|TRBV20-1
TGCAGTGCTATAGATAGCGGGAGGAACGTGTACGAGCAGTACTTC
CSAIDSGRNVYEQYF
>few|TRBJ1-1|-|TRBV18
TGTGCCAGCTCACGGAAACAGGGGAACACTGAAGCTTTCTTT
CASSRKQGNTEAFF
>-|TRBJ1-5|-|TRBV6-5
TGTGCCAGCAGTTCCGCGGGAGGGCAGCCCCAGCATTTT
CASSSAGGQPQHF
>many|TRBJ2-1|TRBD2|TRBV2
TGTGCCAGCAGTGCCCTACTAGCGGTTTTTGACAATGAGCAGTTCTTC
CASSALLAVFDNEQFF
>-|TRBJ2-1|-|TRBV20-1
TGCAGTGCTAGACCCCCGGCGGGAACCTACAATGAGCAGTTCTTC
CSARPPAGTYNEQFF
>few|TRBJ1-6|-|TRBV20-1
TGCAGTGCTAGAGGGGACACCAATTCACCCCTCCACTTT
CSARGDTNSPLHF
>-|TRBJ1-1|-|TRBV7-8
TGTGCCAGCAGCTTAAATTCTGGGGGCACTGTAGCTTTCTTT
CASSLNSGGTVAFF
>many|TRBJ2-1|TRBD2|TRBV3-1
TGTGCCAGCAGCCACCTTCTAGCGGGACCCCAAAATGAGCAGTTCTTC
CASSHLLAGPQNEQFF
>few|TRBJ2-1|TRBD2|TRBV19
TGTGCCAGTAGTATTACTAGCGGACCTTACAATGAGCAGTTCTTC
CASSITSGPYNEQFF
>many|TRBJ2-1|TRBD2|TRBV28
TGTGCCAGCAGTATCACTAGCGGGAGGGCCTCAGATGAGCAGTTCTTC
CASSITSGRASDEQFF
>-|TRBJ1-2|-|TRBV6-2/TRBV6-3
TGTCTACAAGGGCCCAACTATGGCTACACCTTC
CLQGPNYGYTF
>-|TRBJ2-5|TRBD2|TRBV24-1
TGTGCCACCGGAGCGGGGCGTCGGGAGGTAAAAGAGACCCAGTACTTC
CATGAGRREVKETQYF
>-|TRBJ2-7|TRBD2|TRBV6-2/TRBV6-3
TGTGCCAGCACCAACACGCGGCGGGAGGTCGGCGAGCAGTACTTC
CASTNTRREVGEQYF
>many|TRBJ1-1|-|TRBV30
TGTGCCTGGGGCGGGGGAGGCACTGAAGCTTTCTTT
CAWGGGGTEAFF
>-|TRBJ2-3|TRBD1|TRBV10-3
TGTGCCACCGGGGACAGGGACGAAGAAGATACGCAGTATTTT
CATGDRDEEDTQYF
>many|TRBJ1-5|-|TRBV27
TGTGCCAGCAGTTCTCCCGGGGACGGCAGGCAGCCCCAGCATTTT
CASSSPGDGRQPQHF
>many|TRBJ2-7|TRBD1|TRBV11-2
TGTGCCAGCAGCCCCCGGGGACAGGGGATCTCCGAGCAGTACTTC
CASSPRGQGISEQYF
>many|TRBJ2-1|TRBD2|TRBV28
TGTGCCAGCAGTTTCGGGGGGGCGCGTGATGAGCAGTTCTTC
CASSFGGARDEQFF
>-|TRBJ1-2|-|TRBV25-1
TGTGCCAGCAGTGAACGGGGACGGTTCTATGGCTACACCTTC
CASSERGRFYGYTF
>-|TRBJ1-2|-|TRBV5-5
TGTGCCAGCAGACTTGGGACACTACATGGCTACACCTTC
CASRLGTLHGYTF
>-|TRBJ2-7|-|TRBV7-9
TGTGCCAGCAGCTTAGCGCTAAGGGAGCAGTACTTC
CASSLALREQYF